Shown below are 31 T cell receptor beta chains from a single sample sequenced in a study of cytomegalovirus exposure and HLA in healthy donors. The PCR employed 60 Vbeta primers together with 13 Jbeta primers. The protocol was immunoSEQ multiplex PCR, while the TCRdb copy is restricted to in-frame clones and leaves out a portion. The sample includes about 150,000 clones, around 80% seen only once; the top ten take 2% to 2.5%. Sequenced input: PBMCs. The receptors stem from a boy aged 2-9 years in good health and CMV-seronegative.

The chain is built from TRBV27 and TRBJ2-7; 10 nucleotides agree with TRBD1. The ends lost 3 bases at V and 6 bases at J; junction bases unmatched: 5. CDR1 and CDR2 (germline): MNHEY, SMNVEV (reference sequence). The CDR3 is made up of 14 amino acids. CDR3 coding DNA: TGTGCCAGCAGTTTCCGGGACAGGGGATCCGAGCAGTACTTC. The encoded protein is CASSFRDRGSEQYF.

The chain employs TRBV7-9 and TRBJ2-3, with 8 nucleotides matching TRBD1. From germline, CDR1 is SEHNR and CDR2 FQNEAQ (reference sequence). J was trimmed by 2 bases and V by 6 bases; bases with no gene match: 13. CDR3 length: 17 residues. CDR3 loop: CASSAGRGRVYTDTQYF. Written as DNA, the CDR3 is TGTGCCAGCAGTGCTGGCAGGGGGCGTGTGTACACAGATACGCAGTATTTT. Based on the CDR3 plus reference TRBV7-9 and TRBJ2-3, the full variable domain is DTGVSQNPRHKITKRGQNVTFRCDPISEHNRLYWYRQTLGQGPEFLTYFQNEAQLEKSRLLSDRFSAERPKGSFSTLEIQRTEQGDSAMYLCASSAGRGRVYTDTQYFGPGTRLTVL.

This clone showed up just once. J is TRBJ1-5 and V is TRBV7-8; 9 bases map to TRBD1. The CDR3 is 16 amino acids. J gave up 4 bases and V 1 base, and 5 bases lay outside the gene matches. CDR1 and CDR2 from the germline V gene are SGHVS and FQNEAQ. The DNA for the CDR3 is TGTGCCAGCAGCTTAGAAACACAGGGGGCGAATCAGCCCCAGCATTTT. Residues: CASSLETQGANQPQHF.

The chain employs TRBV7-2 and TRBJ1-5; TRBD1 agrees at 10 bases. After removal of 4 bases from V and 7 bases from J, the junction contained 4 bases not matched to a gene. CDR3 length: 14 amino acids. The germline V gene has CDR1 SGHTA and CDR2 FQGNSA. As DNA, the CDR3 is TGTGCCAGCAGCTCCCGGGACAGGGGCCAGCCCCAGCATTTT. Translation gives CASSSRDRGQPQHF.

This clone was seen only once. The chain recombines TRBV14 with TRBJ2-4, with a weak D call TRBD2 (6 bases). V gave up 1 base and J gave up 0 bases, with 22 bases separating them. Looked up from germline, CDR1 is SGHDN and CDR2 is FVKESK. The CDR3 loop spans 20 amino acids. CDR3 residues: CASSQGVGGGAPKAKNIQYF. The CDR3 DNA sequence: TGTGCCAGCAGCCAAGGAGTCGGGGGAGGAGCGCCAAAAGCCAAAAACATTCAGTACTTC. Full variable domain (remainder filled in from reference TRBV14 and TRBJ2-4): EAGVTQFPSHSVIEKGQTVTLRCDPISGHDNLYWYRRVMGKEIKFLLHFVKESKQDESGMPNNRFLAERTGGTYSTLKVQPAELEDSGVYFCASSQGVGGGAPKAKNIQYFGAGTRLSVL.

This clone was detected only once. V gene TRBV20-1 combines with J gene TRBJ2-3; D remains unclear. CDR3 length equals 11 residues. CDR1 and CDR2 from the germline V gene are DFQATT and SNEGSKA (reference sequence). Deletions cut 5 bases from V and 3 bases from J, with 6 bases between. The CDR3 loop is CSAQKTDTQYF. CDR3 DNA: TGCAGTGCTCAAAAAACAGATACGCAGTATTTT.

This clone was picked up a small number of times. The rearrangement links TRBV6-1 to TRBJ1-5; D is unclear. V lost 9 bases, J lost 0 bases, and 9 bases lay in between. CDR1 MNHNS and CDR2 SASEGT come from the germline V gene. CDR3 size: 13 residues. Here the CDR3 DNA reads TGTGCCAGTTCCCTAACTAGCAATCAGCCCCAGCATTTT. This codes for CASSLTSNQPQHF.

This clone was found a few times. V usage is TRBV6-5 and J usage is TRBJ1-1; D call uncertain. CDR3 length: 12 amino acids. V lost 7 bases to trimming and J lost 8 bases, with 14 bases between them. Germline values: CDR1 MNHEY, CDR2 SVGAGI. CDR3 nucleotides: TGTGCCAGCATTAACAGTCAAGCCGAAGCTTTCTTT. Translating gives CASINSQAEAFF.

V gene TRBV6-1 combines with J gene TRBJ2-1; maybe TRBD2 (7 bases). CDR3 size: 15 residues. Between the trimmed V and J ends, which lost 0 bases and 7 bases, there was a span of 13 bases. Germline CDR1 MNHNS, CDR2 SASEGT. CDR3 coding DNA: TGTGCCAGCAGTGAAGCGGGGGGGCCGGGTAATGAGCAGTTCTTC. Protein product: CASSEAGGPGNEQFF.

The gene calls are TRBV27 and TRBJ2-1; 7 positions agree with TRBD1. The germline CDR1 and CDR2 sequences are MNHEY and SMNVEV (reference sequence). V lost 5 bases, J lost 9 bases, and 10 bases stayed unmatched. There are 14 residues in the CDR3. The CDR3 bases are TGTGCCAGCAGTCGGACAGGATTCTTAGTTGAGCAGTTCTTC. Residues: CASSRTGFLVEQFF.

CDR3 in DNA: TGTGCCAGCGAGGACAGGTTTTTCCCTTACTCTGGAAACACCATATATTTT. Its protein is CASEDRFFPYSGNTIYF. The rearrangement uses TRBV2 and TRBJ1-3; 7 nucleotides align to TRBD1. Unmatched junction bases numbered 13, after V lost 8 bases and J lost 0 bases. The CDR3 extends over 17 amino acids. Germline V lookup: CDR1 SNHLY, CDR2 FYNNEI.

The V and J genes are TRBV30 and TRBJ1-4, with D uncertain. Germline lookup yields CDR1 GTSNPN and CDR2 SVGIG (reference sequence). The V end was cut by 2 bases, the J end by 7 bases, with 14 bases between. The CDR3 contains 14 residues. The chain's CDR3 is CAWSRGLSSEKLFF. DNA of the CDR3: TGTGCCTGGAGTCGTGGCCTTAGCAGTGAAAAACTGTTTTTT.

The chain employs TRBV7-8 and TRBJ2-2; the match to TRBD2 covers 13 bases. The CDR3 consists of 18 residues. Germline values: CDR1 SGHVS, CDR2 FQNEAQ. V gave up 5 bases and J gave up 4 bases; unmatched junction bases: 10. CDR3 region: CASSLGLAGAFGTGELFF. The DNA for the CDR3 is TGTGCCAGCAGCCTCGGACTAGCGGGAGCGTTTGGCACCGGGGAGCTGTTTTTT.

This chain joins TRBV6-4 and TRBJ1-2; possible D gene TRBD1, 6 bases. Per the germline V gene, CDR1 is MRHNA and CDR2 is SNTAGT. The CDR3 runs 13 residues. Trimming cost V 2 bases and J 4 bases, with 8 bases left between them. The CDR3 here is CASSDQDSYGYTF. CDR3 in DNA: TGTGCCAGCAGTGACCAGGACAGCTATGGCTACACCTTC.

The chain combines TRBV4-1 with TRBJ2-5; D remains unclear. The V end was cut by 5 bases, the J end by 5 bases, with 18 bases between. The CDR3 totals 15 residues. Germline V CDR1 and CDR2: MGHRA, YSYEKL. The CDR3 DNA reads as TGCGCCAGCAGCTACTCGAGTGGGCAACGGGAGACCCAGTACTTC. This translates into CASSYSSGQRETQYF.

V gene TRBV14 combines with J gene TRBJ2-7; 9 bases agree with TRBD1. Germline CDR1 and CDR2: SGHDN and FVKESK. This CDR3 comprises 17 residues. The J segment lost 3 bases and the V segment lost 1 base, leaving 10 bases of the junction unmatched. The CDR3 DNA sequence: TGTGCCAGCAGCCAAGTGCGATACCGGACAGGGGACTACGAGCAGTACTTC. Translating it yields CASSQVRYRTGDYEQYF.

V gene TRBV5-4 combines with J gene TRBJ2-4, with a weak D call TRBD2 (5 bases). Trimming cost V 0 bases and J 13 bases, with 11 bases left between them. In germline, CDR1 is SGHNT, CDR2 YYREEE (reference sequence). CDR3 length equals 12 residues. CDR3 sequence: CASSLGGLGQYF. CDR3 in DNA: TGTGCCAGCAGCTTGGGCGGGTTAGGACAGTACTTC.

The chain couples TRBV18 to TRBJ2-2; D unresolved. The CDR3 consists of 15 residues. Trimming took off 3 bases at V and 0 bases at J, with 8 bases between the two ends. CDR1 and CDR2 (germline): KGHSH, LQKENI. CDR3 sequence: CASSPWATNTGELFF. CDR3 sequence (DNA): TGTGCCAGCTCACCTTGGGCGACGAACACCGGGGAGCTGTTTTTT.

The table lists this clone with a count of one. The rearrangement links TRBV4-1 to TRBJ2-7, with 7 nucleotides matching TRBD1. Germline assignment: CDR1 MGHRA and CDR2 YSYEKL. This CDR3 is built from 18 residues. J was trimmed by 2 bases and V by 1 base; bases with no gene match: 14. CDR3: CASSQAATTGSRPYEQYF. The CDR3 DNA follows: TGCGCCAGCAGCCAAGCAGCTACGACAGGGTCTAGACCCTACGAGCAGTACTTC.

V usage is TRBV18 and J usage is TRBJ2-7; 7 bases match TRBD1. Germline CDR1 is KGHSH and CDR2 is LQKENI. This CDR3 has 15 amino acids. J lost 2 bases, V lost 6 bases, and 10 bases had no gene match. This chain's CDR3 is CASSLAGTAPYEQYF. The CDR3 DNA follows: TGTGCCAGCTCTCTAGCCGGGACAGCCCCCTACGAGCAGTACTTC.

CDR3 residues: CASRLTTGGRDTQYF. Here the CDR3 DNA reads TGTGCCAGCCGCTTAACGACAGGGGGCAGGGATACGCAGTATTTT. The rearrangement links TRBV25-1 to TRBJ2-3, with TRBD1 matching over 10 bases. The CDR3 is made up of 15 amino acids. The V gene's germline CDR1 is MGHDK and CDR2 SYGVNS. Trimming at V came to 8 bases and at J to 6 bases, leaving 11 bases not matched to a gene. The full variable domain, in which reference TRBV25-1 and TRBJ2-3 provide the parts outside the CDR3, is EADIYQTPRYLVIGTGKKITLECSQTMGHDKMYWYQQDPGMELHLIHYSYGVNSTEKGDLSSESTVSRIRTEHFPLTLESARPSHTSQYLCASRLTTGGRDTQYFGPGTRLTVL.

The CDR3 region is CASSQLPGLASYEQYF. CDR3 in DNA: TGTGCCAGCAGCCAACTCCCGGGACTGGCCTCCTACGAGCAGTACTTC. The chain couples TRBV4-2 to TRBJ2-7; tentative D call: TRBD2 (6 bases). Germline-derived CDR1 and CDR2 are LGHNA and YNFKEQ. V lost 2 bases to trimming and J lost 0 bases, with 14 bases between them. This CDR3 has 16 residues.

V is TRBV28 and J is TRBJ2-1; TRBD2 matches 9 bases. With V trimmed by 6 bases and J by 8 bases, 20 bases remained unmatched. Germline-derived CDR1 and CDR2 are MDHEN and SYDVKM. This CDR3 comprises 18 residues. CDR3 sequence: CASSPTSPKAGGFHEQFF. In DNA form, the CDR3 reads TGTGCCAGCAGCCCTACCTCGCCTAAGGCGGGAGGGTTTCATGAGCAGTTCTTC. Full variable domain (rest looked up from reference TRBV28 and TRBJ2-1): DVKVTQSSRYLVKRTGEKVFLECVQDMDHENMFWYRQDPGLGLRLIYFSYDVKMKEKGDIPEGYSVSREKKERFSLILESASTNQTSMYLCASSPTSPKAGGFHEQFFGPGTRLTVL.

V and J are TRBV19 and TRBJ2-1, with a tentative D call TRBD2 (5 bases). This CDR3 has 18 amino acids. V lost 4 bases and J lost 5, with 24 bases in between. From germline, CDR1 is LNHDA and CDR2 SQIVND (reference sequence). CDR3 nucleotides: TGTGCCAGTAGTACCCGTCTTCCGGCTAGCCCCGGAGACAATGAGCAGTTCTTC. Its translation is CASSTRLPASPGDNEQFF.

The CDR3 reads CASSLAYRGPNEKLFF. Written as DNA, the CDR3 is TGCGCCAGCAGCTTGGCGTACAGGGGCCCGAATGAAAAACTGTTTTTT. The V and J genes are TRBV5-1 and TRBJ1-4, with 7 nucleotides matching TRBD1. The trim removed 0 bases at V and 5 bases at J, leaving 7 bases unmatched. CDR1 is SGHRS and CDR2 is YFSETQ in the germline V gene. The CDR3 extends over 16 amino acids.

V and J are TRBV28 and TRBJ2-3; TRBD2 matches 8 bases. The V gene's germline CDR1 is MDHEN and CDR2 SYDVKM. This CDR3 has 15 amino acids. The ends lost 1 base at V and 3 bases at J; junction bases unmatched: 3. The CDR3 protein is CASSLFRGGTDTQYF. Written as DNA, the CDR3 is TGTGCCAGCAGTTTATTCCGGGGGGGTACAGATACGCAGTATTTT.

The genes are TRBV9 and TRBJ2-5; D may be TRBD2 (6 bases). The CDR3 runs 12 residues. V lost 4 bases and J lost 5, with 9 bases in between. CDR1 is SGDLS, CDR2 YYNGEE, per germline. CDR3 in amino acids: CASSRGLETQYF. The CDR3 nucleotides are TGTGCCAGCAGCCGGGGACTTGAGACCCAGTACTTC. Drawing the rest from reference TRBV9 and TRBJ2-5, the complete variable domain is DSGVTQTPKHLITATGQRVTLRCSPRSGDLSVYWYQQSLDQGLQFLIQYYNGEERAKGNILERFSAQQFPDLHSELNLSSLELGDSALYFCASSRGLETQYFGPGTRLLVL.

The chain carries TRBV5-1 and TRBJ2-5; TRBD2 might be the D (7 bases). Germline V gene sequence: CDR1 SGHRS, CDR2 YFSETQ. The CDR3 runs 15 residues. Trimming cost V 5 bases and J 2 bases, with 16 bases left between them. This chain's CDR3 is CASRRRGGAQETQYF. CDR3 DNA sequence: TGCGCCAGCAGGCGCCGAGGGGGGGCTCAAGAGACCCAGTACTTC.

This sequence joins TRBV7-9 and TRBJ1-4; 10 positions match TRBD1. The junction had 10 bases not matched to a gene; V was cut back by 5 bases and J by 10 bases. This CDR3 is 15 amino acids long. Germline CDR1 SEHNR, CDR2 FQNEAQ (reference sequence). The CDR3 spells CASSAPGTGVGKLFF. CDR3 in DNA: TGTGCCAGCAGCGCCCCCGGGACAGGGGTGGGAAAACTGTTTTTT.

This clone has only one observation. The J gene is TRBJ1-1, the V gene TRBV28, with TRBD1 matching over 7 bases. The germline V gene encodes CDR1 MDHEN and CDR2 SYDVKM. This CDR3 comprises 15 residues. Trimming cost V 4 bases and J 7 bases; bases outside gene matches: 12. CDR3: CASSSRTGRLGEAFF. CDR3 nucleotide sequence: TGTGCCAGCAGTTCCAGGACAGGCCGGTTGGGTGAAGCTTTCTTT.

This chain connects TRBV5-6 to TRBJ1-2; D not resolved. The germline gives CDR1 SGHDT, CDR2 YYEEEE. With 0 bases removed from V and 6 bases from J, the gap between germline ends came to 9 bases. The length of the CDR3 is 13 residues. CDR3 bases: TGTGCCAGCAGCTTGGTCGGAGGGAATGGCTACACCTTC. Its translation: CASSLVGGNGYTF.